The source of this T cell receptor beta chain is a study of blood T cell repertoires in COVID-19. Study information: The United States, Italy and Spain provided the acute and convalescent COVID-19 samples.

V was shortened by 4 bases and J by 3 bases, with 9 bases between the two germline ends. This CDR3 has 14 amino acids. Germline CDR1 and CDR2: SGHAT and FQDESV (reference sequence). Original processing notes: Researchers report that nucleated cell counts were estimated from reference gene primer amplification. Sequencing was performed with immunoSEQ multiplex PCR; in TCRdb, only in-frame clones are kept and a portion is missing. D and trimming were read from the DNA, whereas the V and J calls and clone size are those reported in that table. The table has 150,000 to 200,000 clones, 80% to 90% seen once.

This receptor was identified in a man aged 50 to 59 with active or convalescent COVID-19. The sequencing sample was made of peripheral blood. This chain links TRBV11-1 with TRBJ2-2; a possible D gene is TRBD1 (6 bases). The CDR3, as DNA: TGTGCCAGCAGCTCGGGACATCACACCGGGGAGCTGTTTTTT. Translating gives CASSSGHHTGELFF.